This T cell receptor beta chain originates from a study of Graves' ophthalmopathy and Graves' hyperthyroidism. Background on the study: The study drew peripheral blood at initial diagnosis, before any treatment.

Amplification from RNA transcripts yielded the TCR beta CDR3 regions. First-round RT-PCR relied on HTBI primers, and a second-round multiplex PCR came next. TCRdb fed the multiplex PCR reads into MiXCR, producing one record per CDR3 protein. The sample records 300,000 to 400,000 distinct CDR3 sequences, roughly a sixth being singletons. Lactation, pregnancy, uncontrolled infections and other autoimmune diseases were all grounds for excluding patients. Germline V gene sequence: CDR1 MRHNA, CDR2 SNTAGT. Trimming took 5 bases from V and 0 from J; bases not matched to a gene: 11. CDR3 length: 17 residues.

The rearrangement links TRBV6-4 to TRBJ1-1, with 8 bases aligning to TRBD1. The sequence was obtained from an adult man with Graves' ophthalmopathy. What was sequenced was peripheral blood. CDR3 DNA sequence: TGTGCCAGCAGTAACGGACAGGGACCCAGGGTGAACACTGAAGCTTTCTTT. Amino acid sequence: CASSNGQGPRVNTEAFF.